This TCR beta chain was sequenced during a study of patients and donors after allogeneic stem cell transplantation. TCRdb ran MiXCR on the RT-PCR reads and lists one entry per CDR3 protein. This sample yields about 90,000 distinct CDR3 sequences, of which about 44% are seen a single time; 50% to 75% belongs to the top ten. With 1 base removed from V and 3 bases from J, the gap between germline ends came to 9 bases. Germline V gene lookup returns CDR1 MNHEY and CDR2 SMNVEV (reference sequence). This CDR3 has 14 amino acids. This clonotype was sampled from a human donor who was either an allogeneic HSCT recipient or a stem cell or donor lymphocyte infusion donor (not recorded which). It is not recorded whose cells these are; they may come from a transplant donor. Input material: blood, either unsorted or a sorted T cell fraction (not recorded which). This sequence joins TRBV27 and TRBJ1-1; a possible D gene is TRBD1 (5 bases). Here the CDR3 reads CASSLLGDHTEAFF. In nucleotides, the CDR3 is TGTGCCAGCAGTTTATTGGGGGACCACACTGAAGCTTTCTTT.